This T cell receptor (beta chain) comes out of a study of T cell responses to AZD1222 COVID-19 vaccine. Points from the study as a whole: Elevations in Spike-specific TCR breadth and depth followed administration of two AZD1222 doses. The study reported that nearly half of spike-specific TCRs target unmutated variant regions.

TCRdb's table, derived via immunoSEQ multiplex PCR, lists solely in-frame clones and lacks some. The sample yields 95,000 to 110,000 clones, about nine tenths seen once. A remark on this clone: Antigen specificity is unknown.

The CDR3 is 14 amino acids. V shed 3 bases, J shed 9 bases, and the junction held 6 bases outside the gene matches. CDR1 is MDHEN and CDR2 is SYDVKM in the germline V gene. The TCR sequence derives from an adult in good health. This specimen consisted of peripheral blood, obtained on day 0 of AZD1222 vaccination. The gene calls are TRBV28 and TRBJ2-1, with TRBD2 identical over 9 bases. The CDR3 here is CASSFPGLASEQFF. The CDR3 DNA reads TGTGCCAGCAGTTTCCCGGGACTAGCTTCTGAGCAGTTCTTC. The complete variable domain, with remaining parts taken from reference TRBV28 and TRBJ2-1, reads DVKVTQSSRYLVKRTGEKVFLECVQDMDHENMFWYRQDPGLGLRLIYFSYDVKMKEKGDIPEGYSVSREKKERFSLILESASTNQTSMYLCASSFPGLASEQFFGPGTRLTVL.